The entry that follows covers one TCR beta chain sequence. The antigen is unknown. The sample comes from a study of blood T cells in healthy people across ages. Study outcomes and limitations: What prevented conclusive comparison of naive and antigen-experienced cells was that PBMCs were unsorted.

Next came a second PCR, run for about 7 to 12 cycles, which used a sample-barcoded 5' primer along with a J-beta primer mix. TCRdb reanalysed the 5' RACE reads using MiXCR and keeps one entry per CDR3 protein. The sample carries about 930,000 distinct CDR3 sequences, about 28% recorded once. The germline V gene has CDR1 SGHTA and CDR2 FQGTGA. CDR3 length equals 15 residues. Unmatched junction bases numbered 6, after V lost 0 bases and J lost 6 bases. This sample was also put to use in a study of T cells of mothers and their children. That work states: Mothers gave over 9.5 million TCR beta CDR3 reads each, and children several million each.

The chain joins TRBV7-3 to TRBJ2-3, with 7 positions matching TRBD1. This receptor was taken from a woman in her thirties or forties in good health. Source material: blood. The CDR3: CASSLTNTGADTQYF. The CDR3, as DNA: TGTGCCAGCAGCTTAACAAACACAGGGGCGGATACGCAGTATTTT.